Listed here are 30 T cell receptor beta chains from one sample, sequenced in a study of T cell responses to AZD1222 COVID-19 vaccine. Clones were sequenced by immunoSEQ multiplex PCR, and TCRdb holds only the in-frame ones, with some missing. The table lists over 130,000 clones, around 89% of them singletons, with approximately 4.5% in the top ten. This specimen consisted of peripheral blood, obtained on day 0 of AZD1222 vaccination. These receptors originate from an adult in good health.

The rearrangement joins TRBV6-4 to TRBJ2-3; possibly TRBD1 for D (5 bases). This CDR3 has 14 residues. From germline, CDR1 is MRHNA and CDR2 SNTAGT. V lost 2 bases to trimming and J lost 0 bases, with 6 bases between them. CDR3 DNA: TGTGCCAGCAGTGACAAGGGGAGCACAGATACGCAGTATTTT. Its protein product is CASSDKGSTDTQYF.

The rearrangement joins TRBV7-8 to TRBJ2-2; 9 bases agree with TRBD1. The junction had 10 bases not matched to a gene; V was cut back by 2 bases and J by 6 bases. CDR3 length: 17 amino acids. CDR1 and CDR2 (germline): SGHVS, FQNEAQ. CDR3 residues: CASSLFLTGGDPGELFF. The CDR3 nucleotides read TGTGCCAGCAGCTTATTTTTGACAGGGGGAGATCCCGGGGAGCTGTTTTTT.

The V and J genes are TRBV20-1 and TRBJ2-7; D gene unclear. Germline CDR1 DFQATT, CDR2 SNEGSKA (reference sequence). There are 11 residues in the CDR3. V was pared by 3 bases and J by 0 bases, with 3 bases between. In DNA, the CDR3 is TGCAGTGCTAGCGTCTCCTACGAGCAGTACTTC. This codes for CSASVSYEQYF.

The chain carries TRBV4-1 and TRBJ2-3, with 7 positions matching TRBD1. The CDR3 loop spans 16 amino acids. Per germline, CDR1 MGHRA and CDR2 YSYEKL. After removal of 0 bases from V and 9 bases from J, the junction contained 12 bases not matched to a gene. For the CDR3, the DNA is TGCGCCAGCAGCCAAGAAATCGTGACAGGGTGGTGGACGCAGTATTTT. Translating gives CASSQEIVTGWWTQYF.

V gene TRBV7-8 combines with J gene TRBJ2-1; D may be TRBD2 (6 bases). From germline, CDR1 is SGHVS and CDR2 FQNEAQ. There are 16 residues in the CDR3. The V end was cut by 0 bases, the J end by 5 bases, with 14 bases between. The chain's CDR3 is CASSLAHSGENNEQFF. The CDR3 coding sequence is TGTGCCAGCAGCTTAGCGCATAGCGGAGAAAACAATGAGCAGTTCTTC. The full variable domain, rest sourced from reference TRBV7-8 and TRBJ2-1, is GAGVSQSPRYKVAKRGQDVALRCDPISGHVSLFWYQQALGQGPEFLTYFQNEAQLDKSGLPSDRFFAERPEGSVSTLKIQRTQQEDSAVYLCASSLAHSGENNEQFFGPGTRLTVL.

This chain joins TRBV12-5 and TRBJ2-7; the D is unclear. The CDR3 sequence is 11 residues long. Germline V CDR1 and CDR2: LGHNT, FRNRAP. The V end lost 3 bases, the J end lost 6 bases, and 6 bases lay between the germline ends. CDR3 sequence: CASGFGLEQYF. DNA of the CDR3: TGTGCTAGTGGTTTCGGGCTCGAGCAGTACTTC.

The V and J genes are TRBV12-3 or TRBV12-4 and TRBJ1-1; 7 nucleotides match TRBD1. This CDR3 comprises 13 residues. Trimming removed 0 bases from V and 10 bases from J; junction bases left unmatched: 5. CDR3 nucleotide sequence: TGTGCCAGCAGTTTAGCTTACAGGGGAATAGCTTTCTTT. It codes for CASSLAYRGIAFF.

The chain uses TRBV27 and TRBJ1-1; 9 bases agree with TRBD1. The V segment lost 3 bases and the J segment 6 bases; nucleotides outside the gene matches: 17. The V gene's germline CDR1 is MNHEY and CDR2 SMNVEV (reference sequence). The CDR3 runs to 18 residues. The CDR3 reads CASSFRPGPGQGDAEAFF. The CDR3 region has the DNA TGTGCCAGCAGTTTTCGCCCCGGTCCGGGACAGGGTGACGCTGAAGCTTTCTTT.

This clone was observed a handful of times. This chain joins TRBV2 and TRBJ2-7; possible D gene TRBD2, 6 bases. Trimming removed 5 bases from V and 4 bases from J, with 12 bases in between. From germline, CDR1 is SNHLY and CDR2 FYNNEI. The CDR3 runs to 13 residues. In nucleotides, the CDR3 is TGTGCCAGCAGTAGGTCGACTAGTTACGAGCAGTACTTC. Amino acids: CASSRSTSYEQYF. Full variable domain (remainder filled in from reference TRBV2 and TRBJ2-7): EPEVTQTPSHQVTQMGQEVILRCVPISNHLYFYWYRQILGQKVEFLVSFYNNEISEKSEIFDDQFSVERPDGSNFTLKIRSTKLEDSAMYFCASSRSTSYEQYFGPGTRLTVT.

This chain uses TRBV6-5 with TRBJ1-1; D perhaps matches TRBD1 (5 bases). Germline CDR1 is MNHEY and CDR2 is SVGAGI. V lost 7 bases to trimming and J lost 0 bases, with 9 bases between them. The CDR3 spans 13 residues. CDR3 DNA: TGTGCCAGCATAGGGACGGTGAACACTGAAGCTTTCTTT. This encodes CASIGTVNTEAFF.

The V gene is TRBV30, the J gene TRBJ1-5, with D tentatively TRBD1 (6 bases). V shed 0 bases and J shed 5 bases, with 8 bases lying between them. Looked up from germline, CDR1 is GTSNPN and CDR2 is SVGIG (reference sequence). The CDR3 covers 13 residues. As DNA, the CDR3 is TGTGCCTGGAGTGTACGGACAGATCAGCCCCAGCATTTT. As protein: CAWSVRTDQPQHF.

The count of this clone is one. The chain couples TRBV20-1 to TRBJ1-6, with D uncertain. Trimming stripped 3 bases from V and 6 bases from J, with 12 bases between. The CDR3 length is 14 residues. Germline V gene sequence: CDR1 DFQATT, CDR2 SNEGSKA (reference sequence). The CDR3 loop is CSASIPGPNSPLHF. The DNA for the CDR3 is TGCAGTGCTAGTATCCCCGGCCCTAATTCACCCCTCCACTTT.

The genes are TRBV11-2 and TRBJ1-4; no definite D call. Germline CDR1 SGHAT, CDR2 FQNNGV. With 3 bases removed from V and 8 bases from J, the gap between germline ends came to 16 bases. CDR3 length: 15 amino acids. CDR3 in DNA: TGTGCCAGCAGCTTTGGACTGCGGGGAAAAGAAAAACTGTTTTTT. Translation: CASSFGLRGKEKLFF. Based on the CDR3 plus reference TRBV11-2 and TRBJ1-4, the full variable domain is EAGVAQSPRYKIIEKRQSVAFWCNPISGHATLYWYQQILGQGPKLLIQFQNNGVVDDSQLPKDRFSAERLKGVDSTLKIQPAKLEDSAVYLCASSFGLRGKEKLFFGSGTQLSVL.

V is TRBV29-1 and J is TRBJ1-1, with D unresolved. The germline V gene has CDR1 SQVTM and CDR2 ANQGSEA. The CDR3 has 12 residues. The germline V and J ends were trimmed by 7 bases and 4 bases, with 13 bases remaining between them. For the CDR3, the DNA is TGCAGCGCCCTACATATTGGCACTGAAGCTTTCTTT. Its protein is CSALHIGTEAFF.

This clone was seen once. The chain is built from TRBV19 and TRBJ2-1; 12 bases are a match to TRBD2. The CDR3 runs 16 residues. The ends lost 4 bases at V and 3 bases at J; junction bases unmatched: 4. Looked up from germline, CDR1 is LNHDA and CDR2 is SQIVND (reference sequence). The CDR3 region has the DNA TGTGCCAGTAGTAATGGACTAGCGGGACTCTACAATGAGCAGTTCTTC. Its protein is CASSNGLAGLYNEQFF.

This chain connects TRBV3-1 (or the pseudogene TRBV3-2) to TRBJ2-5; D remains ambiguous. V lost 3 bases and J 4 bases, leaving 9 bases between the germline ends. The CDR3 totals 13 residues. From germline, CDR1 is LGHDT and CDR2 YNNKEL (reference sequence). This chain's CDR3 is CASSQGLIETQYF. The CDR3 DNA reads as TGTGCCAGCAGCCAGGGTTTAATAGAGACCCAGTACTTC.

CDR3 in DNA: TGTGCCAGCAGTCCCCACAGGGGGAAGGGCTACACCTTC. This sequence encodes CASSPHRGKGYTF. J is TRBJ1-2 and V is TRBV27; TRBD1 matches 8 bases. CDR1 MNHEY and CDR2 SMNVEV come from the germline V gene (reference sequence). CDR3 length: 13 residues. V lost 5 bases, J lost 8 bases, and 7 bases stayed unmatched.

The chain is built from TRBV6-5 and TRBJ1-2, with no clear D. V was cut by 3 bases and J by 1 base, with 3 bases left in between. CDR1 MNHEY and CDR2 SVGAGI come from the germline V gene. CDR3 length equals 12 residues. The CDR3 DNA sequence: TGTGCCAGCAGTTATAGTAACTATGGCTACACCTTC. It codes for CASSYSNYGYTF.

The gene calls are TRBV2 and TRBJ2-2; 8 bases map to TRBD1. The germline V gene encodes CDR1 SNHLY and CDR2 FYNNEI. The CDR3 has 16 residues. V lost 4 bases, J lost 5 bases, and 9 bases stayed unmatched. The DNA of the CDR3 is TGTGCCAGCAGTGGCGGACAGGGCTGGTTGACCGGGGAGCTGTTTTTT. Translation gives CASSGGQGWLTGELFF.

In its sample, this clone was seen a few times. This chain connects TRBV6-4 to TRBJ2-1, with TRBD1 as a possible D gene (8 bases). V lost 3 bases, J lost 10 bases, and 16 bases lay in between. This CDR3 comprises 14 residues. Germline V gene sequence: CDR1 MRHNA, CDR2 SNTAGT. The CDR3 nucleotides read TGTGCCAGCAGTGAACAGGGGGAGGGACGCGAGCAGTTCTTC. Translating gives CASSEQGEGREQFF.

This chain links TRBV4-1 with TRBJ2-2, with D unclear. The germline gives CDR1 MGHRA, CDR2 YSYEKL. Trimming cost V 3 bases and J 5 bases, with 25 bases left between them. The CDR3 totals 19 residues. CDR3 sequence: CASSQIGRVPRTETGELFF. DNA for the CDR3: TGCGCCAGCAGCCAGATAGGCCGGGTCCCGAGAACGGAAACCGGGGAGCTGTTTTTT.

The chain couples TRBV5-4 to TRBJ1-1, with a weak D call TRBD1 (5 bases). V dropped 3 bases and J dropped 1 base, with 10 bases sitting between them. The germline V gene encodes CDR1 SGHNT and CDR2 YYREEE (reference sequence). The CDR3 runs 14 residues. In DNA form, the CDR3 reads TGTGCCAGCAGCTGGCAGGGCCCGAACACTGAAGCTTTCTTT. Translation: CASSWQGPNTEAFF.

This chain uses TRBV13 with TRBJ1-2; the D is unclear. CDR1 is PRHDT, CDR2 FYEKMQ, per germline (reference sequence). The germline V and J ends were trimmed by 3 bases and 4 bases, with 12 bases remaining between them. There are 14 residues in the CDR3. CDR3 sequence (DNA): TGTGCCAGCAGCTTTATGACGGTTGCCTATGGCTACACCTTC. Protein: CASSFMTVAYGYTF.

This rearrangement joins TRBV20-1 to TRBJ1-2; no firm D call. This CDR3 is 11 amino acids long. Germline V gene lookup returns CDR1 DFQATT and CDR2 SNEGSKA (reference sequence). Deletions cut 5 bases from V and 5 bases from J, with 9 bases between. CDR3 in DNA: TGCAGTGCTCCGGTTAGATATGGCTACACCTTC. Its translation is CSAPVRYGYTF.

V usage is TRBV30 and J usage is TRBJ1-2; perhaps TRBD1 as D (6 bases). CDR1 and CDR2 from the germline V gene are GTSNPN and SVGIG (reference sequence). The CDR3 covers 11 residues. V was shortened by 3 bases and J by 8 bases, with 10 bases between the two germline ends. This CDR3 reads CAWRRGSGYTF. The CDR3 DNA reads TGTGCCTGGAGAAGGGGGAGCGGCTACACCTTC.

The chain recombines TRBV9 with TRBJ1-4; a possible D gene is TRBD1 (6 bases). Trimming removed 3 bases at V and 2 bases at J, with 14 bases between. Per the germline V gene, CDR1 is SGDLS and CDR2 is YYNGEE. The CDR3 covers 16 residues. The CDR3 sequence: CASSEKQGRTNEKLFF. The CDR3 coding sequence is TGTGCCAGCAGCGAAAAACAGGGAAGGACTAATGAAAAACTGTTTTTT.

This clone was seen a single time. The chain recombines TRBV20-1 with TRBJ2-5; D ambiguous. V dropped 4 bases and J dropped 9 bases, with 12 bases sitting between them. The CDR3 is 11 residues long. Germline V CDR1 and CDR2: DFQATT, SNEGSKA (reference sequence). This CDR3 is CSAILFDSQYF. CDR3 bases: TGCAGTGCTATTCTTTTTGATTCCCAGTACTTC.

The chain employs TRBV5-5 and TRBJ1-2, with a possible D match to TRBD1 (6 bases). The CDR3 covers 17 residues. V was pared by 4 bases and J by 7 bases, with 26 bases between. From germline, CDR1 is SGHKS and CDR2 YYEKEE (reference sequence). This chain's CDR3 is CASSLRSTGGDIGGYTF. Here the CDR3 DNA reads TGTGCCAGCAGCCTACGTTCGACAGGCGGCGATATAGGTGGCTACACCTTC.

A word on this clone: The sample contains more than one DNA sequence encoding this CDR3. This chain uses TRBV19 with TRBJ1-1, with D uncertain. The CDR3 sequence is 14 residues long. CDR1 LNHDA and CDR2 SQIVND come from the germline V gene (reference sequence). The germline V and J ends were trimmed by 3 bases and 0 bases, with 8 bases remaining between them. CDR3 residues: CASSINSLNTEAFF. The CDR3 DNA reads as TGTGCCAGTAGTATTAACAGTTTGAACACTGAAGCTTTCTTT.

The chain carries TRBV2 and TRBJ2-1, with 7 bases aligning to TRBD1. The germline V gene has CDR1 SNHLY and CDR2 FYNNEI. The CDR3 length is 14 residues. The V and J ends lost 7 bases and 2 bases, in that order; junction bases with no gene match: 5. DNA of the CDR3: TGTGCCAGCAAACAGGGGACGACCTACAATGAGCAGTTCTTC. Translated, it gives CASKQGTTYNEQFF.